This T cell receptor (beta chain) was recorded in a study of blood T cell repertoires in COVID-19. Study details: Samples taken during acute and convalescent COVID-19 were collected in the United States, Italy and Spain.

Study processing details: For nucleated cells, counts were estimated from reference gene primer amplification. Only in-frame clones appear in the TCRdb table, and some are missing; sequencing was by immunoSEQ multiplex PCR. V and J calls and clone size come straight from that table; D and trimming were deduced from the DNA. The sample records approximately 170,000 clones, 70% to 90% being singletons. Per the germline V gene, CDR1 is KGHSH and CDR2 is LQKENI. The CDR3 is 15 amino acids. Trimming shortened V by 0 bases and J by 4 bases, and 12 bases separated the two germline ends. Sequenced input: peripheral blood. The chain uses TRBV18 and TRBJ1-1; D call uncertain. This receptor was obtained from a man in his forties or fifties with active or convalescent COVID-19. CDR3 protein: CASSPPEHRSTEAFF. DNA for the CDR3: TGTGCCAGCTCACCACCCGAACACAGAAGCACTGAAGCTTTCTTT.